The 29 T cell receptor beta chains below were found in one sample sequenced in a study of control samples from healthy donors and cancer patients. Produced via immunoSEQ multiplex PCR; TCRdb's table is partial and in-frame only. The top ten clones hold approximately 0.95% of a sample with tens of thousands of clones, approximately 90% of them seen once. The sequenced sample was PBMCs. The receptors derive from a man aged 30 to 45 with colorectal cancer.

The gene calls are TRBV5-4 and TRBJ1-2, with D unclear. V was trimmed by 6 bases and J by 0 bases, leaving 12 bases between them. This CDR3 comprises 14 residues. CDR1 and CDR2 from the germline V gene are SGHNT and YYREEE (reference sequence). CDR3 bases: TGTGCCAGCACTGATAGGCGGACTAACTATGGCTACACCTTC. Translation gives CASTDRRTNYGYTF.

The chain recombines TRBV10-3 with TRBJ2-1; tentatively, D is TRBD1 or TRBD2 (5 bases each). The CDR3 loop spans 14 amino acids. Germline V gene sequence: CDR1 ENHRY, CDR2 SYGVKD. Trimming left V 0 bases short and J 10 bases short, with 13 bases between. This CDR3 reads CAISESGTQREQFF. For the CDR3, the DNA is TGTGCCATCAGTGAGTCGGGGACCCAAAGGGAGCAGTTCTTC.

The chain has TRBV5-4 and TRBJ1-2; TRBD1 agrees at 8 bases. Germline CDR1 reads SGHNT; CDR2 reads YYREEE (reference sequence). The CDR3 contains 16 residues. After removal of 6 bases from V and 8 bases from J, the junction contained 18 bases not matched to a gene. CDR3 nucleotides: TGTGCCAGCACCCGCGAGCTTAACCCAGGGGGCGCAGGCTACACCTTC. This codes for CASTRELNPGGAGYTF.

This clone has just one count. One junction end disagrees with the germline gene, perhaps due to a read error. The chain employs TRBV7-7 and TRBJ2-3; D is ambiguous. Per the germline V gene, CDR1 is SSHAT and CDR2 is FNYEAQ (reference sequence). The CDR3 contains 13 residues. CDR3 region: CASSLASTDTQYF. DNA for the CDR3: TGTGCTAGCAGCTTAGCTAGCACAGATACGCAGTATTTT.

This chain joins TRBV14 and TRBJ2-3; a weak D match, TRBD1 (6 bases). This CDR3 has 14 amino acids. The V and J ends lost 1 base and 8 bases respectively, with 13 bases between them. The germline V gene has CDR1 SGHDN and CDR2 FVKESK. CDR3 region: CASSQVQGQVTQYF. CDR3 DNA: TGTGCCAGCAGCCAAGTACAGGGTCAGGTTACGCAGTATTTT.

The rearrangement links TRBV6-6 to TRBJ2-6; the D is unclear. Germline loops: CDR1 MNHNY, CDR2 SVGAGI (reference sequence). The V end was cut by 5 bases, the J end by 0 bases, with 14 bases between. This CDR3 is built from 17 residues. The CDR3 DNA follows: TGTGCCAGCAGTCTTCTAACGATCCGCTCTGGGGCCAACGTCCTGACTTTC. Its translation is CASSLLTIRSGANVLTF.

The chain combines TRBV5-6 with TRBJ2-3; tentatively, D is TRBD1 (5 bases). The length of the CDR3 is 16 residues. Germline V gene data show CDR1 as SGHDT and CDR2 as YYEEEE. Trimming removed 4 bases from V and 3 bases from J, with 18 bases in between. CDR3 DNA: TGTGCCAGCAGCCCGTTGCCGGTAGGGGTGACAGATACGCAGTATTTT. Its translation: CASSPLPVGVTDTQYF.

This clone has just one count. The chain is built from TRBV7-2 and TRBJ2-5; the D is unclear. V gave up 6 bases and J gave up 1 base, with 15 bases separating them. CDR1 is SGHTA, CDR2 FQGNSA, per germline. This CDR3 is 15 amino acids long. Here the CDR3 reads CASSYAWERQETQYF. The CDR3 bases are TGTGCCAGCAGTTATGCGTGGGAACGCCAAGAGACCCAGTACTTC.

This clone was seen once. Different DNA sequences within this sample yield the same CDR3. The chain combines TRBV19 with TRBJ1-5; 7 bases are shared with TRBD1. The germline V gene encodes CDR1 LNHDA and CDR2 SQIVND (reference sequence). J was trimmed by 0 bases and V by 9 bases; bases with no gene match: 8. The CDR3 covers 15 residues. CDR3 DNA: TGTGCCAGCGGAGGACAGGCTCATAGCAATCAGCCCCAGCATTTT. This gives the protein CASGGQAHSNQPQHF.

This chain uses TRBV4-3 with TRBJ2-3; tentatively, D is TRBD2 (5 bases). CDR1 is LGHNA and CDR2 is YSLEER in the germline V gene. V was pared by 0 bases and J by 0 bases, with 10 bases between. CDR3 size: 16 residues. CDR3 protein: CASSQDPGFSTDTQYF. The CDR3 coding sequence is TGCGCCAGCAGCCAAGATCCGGGGTTTAGCACAGATACGCAGTATTTT.

This clone ranks as medium-sized. The V and J genes are TRBV3-1 (or the pseudogene TRBV3-2) and TRBJ1-1; unclear D gene. Germline values: CDR1 LGHDT, CDR2 YNNKEL (reference sequence). Trimming left V 0 bases short and J 1 base short, with 6 bases between. This CDR3 contains 14 residues. Here the CDR3 DNA reads TGTGCCAGCAGCCAAGAGCTGGGGAACACTGAAGCTTTCTTT. It translates to CASSQELGNTEAFF.

The rearrangement uses TRBV13 and TRBJ1-1; unclear D gene. Germline CDR1 PRHDT, CDR2 FYEKMQ (reference sequence). The CDR3 length is 12 residues. Trimming took off 3 bases at V and 7 bases at J, with 9 bases between the two ends. The CDR3 is CASSFLGIEAFF. The CDR3 DNA is TGTGCCAGCAGCTTCCTTGGGATTGAAGCTTTCTTT. Based on the CDR3 plus reference TRBV13 and TRBJ1-1, the full variable domain is AAGVIQSPRHLIKEKRETATLKCYPIPRHDTVYWYQQGPGQDPQFLISFYEKMQSDKGSIPDRFSAQQFSDYHSELNMSSLELGDSALYFCASSFLGIEAFFGQGTRLTVV.

The CDR3 bases are TGTGCCAGCAGTGACTCGAATAGTGGGGCAGATACGCAGTATTTT. Protein product: CASSDSNSGADTQYF. The V and J genes are TRBV6-4 and TRBJ2-3; unclear D gene. Trimming left V 0 bases short and J 4 bases short, with 11 bases between. The CDR3 is 15 residues long. Germline assignment: CDR1 MRHNA and CDR2 SNTAGT.

The genes are TRBV5-5 and TRBJ2-1; possible D gene TRBD2, 6 bases. Per the germline V gene, CDR1 is SGHKS and CDR2 is YYEKEE (reference sequence). Trimming took off 4 bases at V and 5 bases at J, with 13 bases between the two ends. This CDR3 is built from 14 residues. Written as DNA, the CDR3 is TGTGCCAGCAGCATAAGCTGGACTAACAATGAGCAGTTCTTC. It yields the protein CASSISWTNNEQFF.

The V and J genes are TRBV11-3 and TRBJ2-3; D gene unclear. There are 11 residues in the CDR3. Trimming took off 6 bases at V and 10 bases at J, with 11 bases between the two ends. Germline V gene data show CDR1 as SGHNT and CDR2 as YENEEA. The CDR3 coding sequence is TGTGCCAGCAGTTCAGGTCTTGCGCAGTATTTT. Translation gives CASSSGLAQYF.

Here the CDR3 reads CATSVSAGELFF. The DNA for the CDR3 is TGTGCCACCAGTGTTTCGGCCGGGGAGCTGTTTTTT. The gene calls are TRBV24-1 and TRBJ2-2; D unclear. CDR1 KGHDR and CDR2 SFDVKD come from the germline V gene. The CDR3 is made up of 12 amino acids. The V end was cut by 5 bases, the J end by 6 bases, with 6 bases between.

The chain has TRBV5-1 and TRBJ2-3; 8 bases are shared with TRBD2. Germline V CDR1 and CDR2: SGHRS, YFSETQ. V lost 3 bases and J lost 6; bases outside the gene matches: 12. CDR3 length: 16 amino acids. CDR3 DNA sequence: TGCGCCAGCAGCTCGGGTCGACTAGCGCCCCCCGATACGCAGTATTTT. Encoded protein: CASSSGRLAPPDTQYF.

This rearrangement joins TRBV2 to TRBJ2-7; tentatively, D is TRBD1 (6 bases). Trimming removed 3 bases at V and 3 bases at J, with 9 bases between. This CDR3 spans 13 amino acids. Germline CDR1 is SNHLY and CDR2 is FYNNEI. This CDR3 reads CASSDPDSYEQYV. The CDR3 region has the DNA TGTGCCAGCAGTGACCCGGACAGCTACGAGCAGTACGTC.

The chain joins TRBV7-2 to TRBJ1-2; D is uncertain. Between the trimmed V and J ends, which lost 4 bases and 8 bases, there was a span of 11 bases. The germline V gene has CDR1 SGHTA and CDR2 FQGNSA. The CDR3 is made up of 12 amino acids. The CDR3 loop is CASSSGMSGYTF. In nucleotides, the CDR3 is TGTGCCAGCAGCTCTGGTATGTCCGGCTACACCTTC.

For the CDR3, the DNA is TGTGCCACCAGTGACAGTAAAAATCAGCCCCAGCATTTT. Its protein product is CATSDSKNQPQHF. The rearrangement uses TRBV24-1 and TRBJ1-5; unclear D gene. V lost 4 bases, J lost 4 bases, and 7 bases lay in between. CDR1 and CDR2 (germline): KGHDR, SFDVKD. The length of the CDR3 is 13 residues.

V is TRBV5-1 and J is TRBJ1-3; 7 nucleotides match TRBD1. CDR1 is SGHRS, CDR2 YFSETQ, per germline. J gave up 2 bases and V 0 bases, and 5 bases lay outside the gene matches. This CDR3 is 16 amino acids long. CDR3 DNA: TGCGCCAGCAGCTTGGGGCTACAGGGGACTGGAAACACCATATATTTT. Its protein product is CASSLGLQGTGNTIYF. Supplemented by reference TRBV5-1 and TRBJ1-3, the full variable domain reads KAGVTQTPRYLIKTRGQQVTLSCSPISGHRSVSWYQQTPGQGLQFLFEYFSETQRNKGNFPGRFSGRQFSNSRSEMNVSTLELGDSALYLCASSLGLQGTGNTIYFGEGSWLTVV.

The chain has TRBV3-1 (or the pseudogene TRBV3-2) and TRBJ2-3; no clear D. The CDR3 length is 12 residues. V lost 0 bases, J lost 5 bases, and 3 bases lay in between. Looked up from germline, CDR1 is LGHDT and CDR2 is YNNKEL (reference sequence). The CDR3 protein is CASSQERDTQYF. CDR3 bases: TGTGCCAGCAGCCAAGAACGAGATACGCAGTATTTT.

The DNA for the CDR3 is TGTGCCAGCAGCTTAGGACTAGCGGGGAGCACAGATACGCAGTATTTT. It translates to CASSLGLAGSTDTQYF. The V call is TRBV5-4, the J call TRBJ2-3, with 12 bases fitting TRBD2. The CDR3 extends over 16 amino acids. Germline CDR1 is SGHNT and CDR2 is YYREEE (reference sequence). V shed 2 bases and J 0 bases; nucleotides not matched to a gene: 1. Using reference TRBV5-4 and TRBJ2-3 for the parts outside the CDR3, the full variable domain is ETGVTQSPTHLIKTRGQQVTLRCSSQSGHNTVSWYQQALGQGPQFIFQYYREEENGRGNFPPRFSGLQFPNYSSELNVNALELDDSALYLCASSLGLAGSTDTQYFGPGTRLTVL.

The V gene is TRBV5-5, the J gene TRBJ2-5, with 7 bases fitting TRBD1. V was pared by 3 bases and J by 5 bases, with 10 bases of the junction left unmatched. The CDR3 runs 15 residues. The germline V gene encodes CDR1 SGHKS and CDR2 YYEKEE (reference sequence). CDR3 loop: CASSYGTAVLETQYF. The CDR3 coding sequence is TGTGCCAGCAGCTATGGGACAGCCGTGTTGGAGACCCAGTACTTC.

The CDR3 nucleotides are TGCGCCAGCAGCTCTTCGACAGCGTCCTACAATGAGCAGTTCTTC. Protein sequence: CASSSSTASYNEQFF. The rearrangement uses TRBV5-1 and TRBJ2-1; TRBD1 might be the D (5 bases). CDR1 SGHRS and CDR2 YFSETQ come from the germline V gene. V was pared by 3 bases and J by 1 base, with 11 bases between. The CDR3 is made up of 15 amino acids.

This chain links TRBV5-8 with TRBJ2-2; 11 positions match TRBD2. Germline V gene lookup returns CDR1 SGHTS and CDR2 YDEGEE. The CDR3 is made up of 15 amino acids. V lost 4 bases to trimming and J lost 3 bases; unmatched junction nucleotides: 2. The CDR3 loop reads CASSPGLADTGELFF. CDR3 nucleotides: TGTGCCAGCAGCCCGGGACTAGCGGACACCGGGGAGCTGTTTTTT.

There are a few counts of this clone. V gene TRBV7-2 combines with J gene TRBJ1-5; perhaps TRBD1 as D (6 bases). In germline, CDR1 is SGHTA, CDR2 FQGNSA. The germline V and J ends were trimmed by 1 base and 6 bases, with 10 bases remaining between them. The CDR3 covers 14 residues. Here the CDR3 reads CASSLEGGGQPQHF. CDR3 nucleotides: TGTGCCAGCAGCTTAGAGGGGGGGGGTCAGCCCCAGCATTTT.

The chain carries TRBV5-1 and TRBJ1-2, with 7 bases lining up with TRBD1. V lost 4 bases to trimming and J lost 7 bases; unmatched junction nucleotides: 10. Looked up from germline, CDR1 is SGHRS and CDR2 is YFSETQ. CDR3 size: 14 residues. The CDR3 spells CASSTGEGSTGYTF. CDR3 nucleotide sequence: TGCGCCAGCAGCACAGGGGAAGGGTCGACTGGCTACACCTTC. Supplemented by reference TRBV5-1 and TRBJ1-2, the full variable domain reads KAGVTQTPRYLIKTRGQQVTLSCSPISGHRSVSWYQQTPGQGLQFLFEYFSETQRNKGNFPGRFSGRQFSNSRSEMNVSTLELGDSALYLCASSTGEGSTGYTFGSGTRLTVV.

This chain connects TRBV4-3 to TRBJ2-3, with TRBD1 matching 10 bases. This CDR3 has 18 amino acids. J was trimmed by 6 bases and V by 0 bases; bases with no gene match: 12. The germline gives CDR1 LGHNA, CDR2 YSLEER. The CDR3: CASSQEVIDRGQGDTQYF. The CDR3, as DNA: TGCGCCAGCAGCCAAGAAGTAATCGACAGGGGGCAAGGGGATACGCAGTATTTT.